The clone carrying this TCR beta chain was counted many times. The antigen is undetermined. The library was built from 400 to 500 ng RNA with molecular barcoded adaptors for alpha/delta and beta/gamma chains. TCRdb re-derived calls from the reads in MiXCR, one entry per CDR3 protein. The profile shows 100,000 to 150,000 distinct CDR3 sequences, less than 15% of them singletons. This sample was taken from a study of read filtering for tumor transcriptome and immune sequencing. Across the study: Whole-transcriptome libraries were prepared after DNase treatment. Findings and limits, study-wide: The CD138-negative fraction was mixed bone marrow immune cells, not pure T cells.

CDR1 and CDR2 from the germline V gene are SQVTM and ANQGSEA. This CDR3 spans 14 amino acids. V lost 3 bases to trimming and J lost 4 bases, with 12 bases between them. Source material: a population of CD138-negative cells sorted from bone marrow. The genes are TRBV29-1 and TRBJ2-2, with D maybe TRBD1 (6 bases). The sequence was collected from a donor at least 40 years old with multiple myeloma. The CDR3 DNA follows: TGCAGCGTTGAGGGCAGGGGTTTCACCGGGGAGCTGTTTTTT. Amino acid sequence: CSVEGRGFTGELFF.